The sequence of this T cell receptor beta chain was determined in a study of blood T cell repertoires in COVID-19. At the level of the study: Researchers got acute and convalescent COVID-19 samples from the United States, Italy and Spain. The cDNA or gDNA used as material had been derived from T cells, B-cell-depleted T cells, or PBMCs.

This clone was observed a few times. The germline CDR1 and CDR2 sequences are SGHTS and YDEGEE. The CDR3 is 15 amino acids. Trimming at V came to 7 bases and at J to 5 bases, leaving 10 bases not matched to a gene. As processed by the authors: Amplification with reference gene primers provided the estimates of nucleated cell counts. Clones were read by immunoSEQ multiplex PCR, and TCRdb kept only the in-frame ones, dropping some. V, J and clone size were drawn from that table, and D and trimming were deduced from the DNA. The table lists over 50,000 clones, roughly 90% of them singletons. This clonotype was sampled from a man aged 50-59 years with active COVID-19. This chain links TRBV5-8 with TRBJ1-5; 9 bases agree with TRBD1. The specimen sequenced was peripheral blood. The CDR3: CASRDVYRGHQPQHF. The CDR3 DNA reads TGTGCCAGCCGCGATGTTTACAGGGGGCATCAGCCCCAGCATTTT. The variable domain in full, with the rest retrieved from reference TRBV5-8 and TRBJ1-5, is EAGVTQSPTHLIKTRGQQATLRCSPISGHTSVYWYQQALGLGLQFLLWYDEGEERNRGNFPPRFSGRQFPNYSSELNVNALELEDSALYLCASRDVYRGHQPQHFGDGTRLSIL.